These 12 T cell receptor beta chains share one sample of origin, sequenced in a study of T-cell reconstitution after alpha-beta-depleted transplantation in children. A TCRbeta library incorporating unique molecular identifiers was prepared. Each CDR3 protein is one row after TCRdb ran MiXCR on the PCR reads. The sample shows about 300,000 distinct CDR3 sequences, about 9.5% of them seen only once. This material consisted of PBMCs, taken before TCRalphabeta/CD19-depleted stem cell transplant. These receptors were obtained from a boy under two years old with acute myeloid leukemia, due to receive a stem cell transplant.

This clonotype was counted ten times or more. The CDR3 DNA is TGTGCCAGCAGCCTCTCTCTTGCGCTGAGCTCCTACAATGAGCAGTTCTTC. It encodes CASSLSLALSSYNEQFF. The V gene is TRBV7-6, the J gene TRBJ2-1; D uncertain. The CDR3 loop spans 17 amino acids. V was trimmed by 5 bases and J by 0 bases, leaving 17 bases between them. CDR1 SGHVS and CDR2 FNYEAQ come from the germline V gene.

This clonotype was observed many times. The rearrangement uses TRBV9 and TRBJ1-5; a possible D gene is TRBD1 (6 bases). CDR1 is SGDLS and CDR2 is YYNGEE in the germline V gene. The CDR3 has 15 amino acids. V gave up 0 bases and J gave up 4 bases, with 11 bases separating them. The CDR3, as DNA: TGTGCCAGCAGCGTAGGGGGGGGCGCGAATCAGCCCCAGCATTTT. It translates to CASSVGGGANQPQHF.

This clonotype was observed a handful of times. The junction departs from germline at one end; a sequencing error may be responsible. The V call is TRBV7-8, the J call TRBJ2-5, with D unclear. The length of the CDR3 is 12 residues. Per the germline V gene, CDR1 is SGHVS and CDR2 is FQNEAQ. CDR3 bases: TGTGCCAGCAGCTCCCGATACCAAGAGACCCACTTC. It is translated as CASSSRYQETHF.

This clonotype appeared many times. The chain joins TRBV6-5 to TRBJ2-7, with D tentatively TRBD2 (5 bases). This CDR3 has 15 residues. Germline V CDR1 and CDR2: MNHEY, SVGAGI. V was pared by 6 bases and J by 3 bases, with 18 bases between. CDR3 region: CASSLTEGNRYEQYF. CDR3 nucleotides: TGTGCCAGCAGCCTCACCGAGGGAAATCGCTACGAGCAGTACTTC.

This chain links TRBV7-6 with TRBJ1-1; possible D gene TRBD1, 5 bases. The CDR3 spans 12 residues. V gave up 2 bases and J gave up 11 bases, with 12 bases separating them. The germline V gene has CDR1 SGHVS and CDR2 FNYEAQ. The CDR3 sequence: CASSLPRVGAFF. The CDR3 bases are TGTGCCAGCAGCTTACCCAGGGTGGGGGCTTTCTTT.

This clonotype was detected only a few times. The rearrangement links TRBV5-5 to TRBJ2-3, with a tentative D call TRBD1 (6 bases). CDR1 and CDR2 from the germline V gene are SGHKS and YYEKEE (reference sequence). The V and J ends lost 0 bases and 1 base respectively, with 12 bases between them. This CDR3 comprises 16 residues. CDR3 nucleotides: TGTGCCAGCAGCTTGGGGATCAGGGGTGGCACAGATACGCAGTATTTT. Residues: CASSLGIRGGTDTQYF. Full variable domain (missing parts from reference TRBV5-5 and TRBJ2-3): DAGVTQSPTHLIKTRGQQVTLRCSPISGHKSVSWYQQVLGQGPQFIFQYYEKEERGRGNFPDRFSARQFPNYSSELNVNALLLGDSALYLCASSLGIRGGTDTQYFGPGTRLTVL.

The table lists this clonotype with many counts. The chain links TRBV12-3 or TRBV12-4 to TRBJ2-5; 8 bases agree with TRBD1. The trim removed 6 bases at V and 1 base at J, leaving 7 bases unmatched. This CDR3 has 15 amino acids. The CDR3 DNA reads TGTGCCAGCAGCAAGGACAGGGCAACCCAAGAGACCCAGTACTTC. As protein: CASSKDRATQETQYF.

The chain has TRBV4-3 and TRBJ2-7; D gene uncertain. The CDR3 has 15 residues. Deletions cut 0 bases from V and 5 bases from J, with 14 bases between. Looked up from germline, CDR1 is LGHNA and CDR2 is YSLEER. In DNA, the CDR3 is TGCGCCAGCAGCCAAGAGACACAAGCAGTCAACGAGCAGTACTTC. Translating it yields CASSQETQAVNEQYF.

This clonotype was counted at least ten times. V gene TRBV9 combines with J gene TRBJ2-7; 7 nucleotides align to TRBD2. Germline-derived CDR1 and CDR2 are SGDLS and YYNGEE. Losses at the gene ends were 3 bases for V and 2 bases for J; bases not matched to a gene: 8. CDR3 size: 15 residues. This chain's CDR3 is CASSGEAGVPYEQYF. For the CDR3, the DNA is TGTGCCAGCAGCGGGGAGGCGGGAGTCCCCTACGAGCAGTACTTC. The full variable domain, in which reference TRBV9 and TRBJ2-7 provide the parts outside the CDR3, is DSGVTQTPKHLITATGQRVTLRCSPRSGDLSVYWYQQSLDQGLQFLIQYYNGEERAKGNILERFSAQQFPDLHSELNLSSLELGDSALYFCASSGEAGVPYEQYFGPGTRLTVT.

This clonotype was recorded a few times. The chain couples TRBV12-3 or TRBV12-4 to TRBJ1-6; D possibly corresponds to TRBD1 (5 bases). The length of the CDR3 is 14 residues. Trimming removed 6 bases at V and 7 bases at J, with 13 bases between. The CDR3 DNA reads as TGTGCCAGCAGATCCGGGACGGCGAATTCACCCCTCCACTTT. This sequence encodes CASRSGTANSPLHF.

This clonotype was recorded many times. This chain connects TRBV11-1 to TRBJ2-6; tentative D call: TRBD1 (5 bases). Germline V CDR1 and CDR2: SGHAT, FQDESV (reference sequence). Trimming removed 5 bases from V and 2 bases from J, with 22 bases in between. CDR3 length equals 19 residues. The chain's CDR3 is CASSPGAGMPLPGANVLTF. In DNA, the CDR3 is TGTGCCAGCAGCCCTGGCGCAGGGATGCCCCTCCCTGGGGCCAACGTCCTGACTTTC.

This clonotype has more than one count but fewer than ten. This chain joins TRBV20-1 and TRBJ2-7, with D unclear. Germline CDR1 DFQATT, CDR2 SNEGSKA (reference sequence). The CDR3 spans 15 residues. Trimming stripped 0 bases from V and 4 bases from J, with 16 bases between. The CDR3 nucleotides read TGCAGTGCTAGAGAGGTTACCCTGTTAAAATACGAGCAGTACTTC. Translating it yields CSAREVTLLKYEQYF.